This T cell receptor (beta chain) comes out of a study of OX40 agonist ivuxolimab in advanced cancers. Study findings and constraints: Antigen specificity of clonally expanded peripheral T cells was not established.

Baseline was the first blood sampling point, followed by cycle 4 day 1 and cycle 7 day 1. The table came from immunoSEQ multiplex PCR; TCRdb's copy has only in-frame clones and leaves some out. Among about 40,000 clones listed, roughly 82% were seen once. Turning to this clone: Its antigen is currently unknown.

The CDR3 consists of 15 residues. Per the germline V gene, CDR1 is SEHNR and CDR2 is FQNEAQ (reference sequence). The junction had 6 bases not matched to a gene; V was cut back by 1 base and J by 7 bases. The clonotype originates from an adult with an advanced solid tumor such as melanoma, head and neck, liver or kidney cancer. This chain uses TRBV7-9 with TRBJ2-7; 11 nucleotides align to TRBD2. The sequencing used CD4+ or CD8+ T cells sorted from blood, collected in a trial of the OX40 agonist ivuxolimab. The CDR3 coding sequence is TGTGCCAGCAGCTTAGGTGCGGGACTAGCGGCTGAGCAGTACTTC. Translation gives CASSLGAGLAAEQYF.